This T cell receptor beta chain was documented in a study of CD8+ T cells in alopecia areata. Points from the study as a whole: Normal skin's resident alphabeta T cells are also sequenced in scalp samples. Lesional tissue from the scalp (especially in alopecia totalis/universalis) showed higher clonality than normal scalp.

CDR1 MNHEY and CDR2 SVGAGI come from the germline V gene. J lost 4 bases, V lost 6 bases, and 6 bases had no gene match. The CDR3 extends over 14 amino acids. Stated treatment: oral pan-JAK inhibitor, 5-10 mg twice daily. In each case, RNA was isolated and then reverse transcribed into cDNA as the sequencing template. This table comes from immunoSEQ multiplex PCR, and its TCRdb copy is limited to in-frame clones, with some not included. The table records about 200,000 clones, roughly two fifths of them present only once. Notes on this clone: Its antigen is not known.

The chain employs TRBV6-5 and TRBJ1-2, with TRBD1 identical over 9 bases. The TCR originated in a human donor with alopecia areata. Material: CD4+ T cells sorted from blood, obtained at approximately week 31, from a patient treated with tofacitinib. The CDR3 loop is CASRPGQGFYGYTF. As DNA, the CDR3 is TGTGCCAGCAGGCCGGGACAGGGTTTCTATGGCTACACCTTC.